This T cell receptor (beta chain) was observed in a study of T-cell reconstitution after alpha-beta-depleted transplantation in children. The TCRbeta library was prepared with unique molecular identifiers. One entry per CDR3 protein results from TCRdb running MiXCR on the PCR reads. The sample includes approximately 150,000 distinct CDR3 sequences, around 8.8% of them seen just once. The table lists this clonotype with a few counts. Antigen unknown. Germline loops: CDR1 DFQATT, CDR2 SNEGSKA (reference sequence). With 6 bases removed from V and 2 bases from J, the gap between germline ends came to 14 bases. CDR3 size: 14 residues. Findings and caveats of the study: Reports say that about two months after transplant, the alpha-beta T cells came out of several hundred graft clones that had expanded. T-cell numbers and diversity, one year after transplant, stemmed largely from T cells that were newly produced. For some patients, TCRbeta diversity was high at day 60 because of recipient T cells and thymic progenitors that survived.

The chain uses TRBV20-1 and TRBJ1-5; D is undetermined. Sample: PBMCs, mostly from graft donor cells, taken 180 days after TCRalphabeta/CD19-depleted stem cell transplant. The sequence was collected from a female patient between 2 and 15 years old who had a stem cell transplant for congenital amegakaryocytic thrombocytopenia, so the T cells may come from the graft donor. As DNA, the CDR3 is TGCAGTGCGCCCCCGGGAGGCGGCAATCAGCCCCAGCATTTT. Its translation is CSAPPGGGNQPQHF.